This T cell receptor beta chain was identified during a study of shared clonotypes between healthy human individuals. Study-level points and caveats: Relative to their counterparts shared across all four donors, non-shared clonotypes exhibited diminished generation probabilities.

Assay: immunoSEQ multiplex PCR; the TCRdb copy retains only in-frame clones and omits some. The sample shows 550,000 to 750,000 clones, about 95% of them seen only once. Naive CD8 cells comprised CD45RO-negative, CCR7-positively selected cells, excluding terminally differentiated effector memory CD45RA+ cells. This clone was counted only a few times. Its antigen is not identified. This sample includes further DNA sequences coding for the same CDR3. The sequence came from a woman in her thirties in good health. Material: naive CD8+ T cells sorted from blood.

The DNA for the CDR3 is TGTGCCAGCAGTTTATGGGGCAATGAGCAGTTCTTC. This encodes CASSLWGNEQFF. The V and J genes are TRBV27 and TRBJ2-1; D gene unclear. CDR3 length equals 12 residues. Germline assignment: CDR1 MNHEY and CDR2 SMNVEV (reference sequence). Trimming took off 1 base at V and 6 bases at J, with 4 bases between the two ends.